These 8 T cell receptor beta chains came from one sample sequenced in a study of memory CD8 T cells in hepatitis C reinfection. The data were produced by immunoSEQ multiplex PCR, yet TCRdb's version contains in-frame clones alone and is incomplete. The data show around 45,000 clones, with 85% to 90% seen just once and around 0.78% held by the top ten. Stated time point: late/post reinfection, 12 to 24 weeks after detection. Sorted cells were sequenced directly ex vivo without any in vitro expansion. What was sequenced was naive CD8+ T cells sorted from blood. Receptors were obtained from a man aged 18 to 30 with hepatitis C virus infection.

V usage is TRBV1 and J usage is TRBJ2-2; the table assigns TRBD1, which was not confirmed against the DNA. TRBV1 is annotated as a pseudogene. This CDR3 is built from 16 residues. This chain's CDR3 is CTSSQGGQGGTGELFF. CDR3 nucleotides: TGCACCAGCAGCCAAGGGGGACAGGGAGGCACCGGGGAGCTGTTTTTT.

The CDR3 DNA sequence: TGTGCCAGCAGTGACTCTAACAGGGGGGTGAGCGGCTACACCTTC. This gives the protein CASSDSNRGVSGYTF. V and J are TRBV6-4 and TRBJ1-2; the match to TRBD1 covers 8 bases. Germline lookup yields CDR1 MRHNA and CDR2 SNTAGT. The CDR3 is made up of 15 amino acids. The trim removed 0 bases at V and 8 bases at J, leaving 8 bases unmatched.

V is TRBV25-1 and J is TRBJ1-1; D is possibly TRBD1 (6 bases). Germline V gene data show CDR1 as MGHDK and CDR2 as SYGVNS. This CDR3 spans 14 amino acids. With 2 bases removed from V and 1 base from J, the gap between germline ends came to 8 bases. The CDR3 DNA is TGTGCCAGCAGTGAAGGACAGACGAACACTGAAGCTTTCTTT. Amino acid sequence: CASSEGQTNTEAFF.

The chain uses TRBV19 and TRBJ1-1, with D possibly being TRBD1 (5 bases). Germline V lookup: CDR1 LNHDA, CDR2 SQIVND (reference sequence). Trimming cost V 5 bases and J 0 bases, with 22 bases left between them. The CDR3 totals 18 residues. The CDR3 protein is CASSQLPGKLGMNTEAFF. The DNA for the CDR3 is TGTGCCAGTAGTCAGCTGCCAGGGAAATTGGGAATGAACACTGAAGCTTTCTTT.

J is TRBJ2-7 and V is TRBV5-1, with 7 nucleotides matching TRBD1. V lost 0 bases to trimming and J lost 5 bases; unmatched junction nucleotides: 8. The CDR3 contains 15 residues. Germline V gene lookup returns CDR1 SGHRS and CDR2 YFSETQ. The CDR3 region has the DNA TGCGCCAGCAGCTTGGAGGAGAGGGGGCAAGACGAGCAGTACTTC. This codes for CASSLEERGQDEQYF.

The chain employs TRBV7-2 and TRBJ2-3, with D perhaps matching TRBD2 (5 bases). The V gene's germline CDR1 is SGHTA and CDR2 FQGNSA. V was shortened by 3 bases and J by 4 bases, with 14 bases between the two germline ends. This CDR3 contains 15 residues. DNA for the CDR3: TGTGCCAGCAGCTTCGCTACACTAGGGTCAGATACGCAGTATTTT. This encodes CASSFATLGSDTQYF.

J is TRBJ2-7 and V is TRBV6-5; D perhaps matches TRBD1 (5 bases). The V end lost 2 bases, the J end lost 2 bases, and 10 bases lay between the germline ends. The CDR3 totals 14 residues. Germline V CDR1 and CDR2: MNHEY, SVGAGI. CDR3 coding DNA: TGTGCCAGCAGTTACGGTCAAGGGGCCTACGAGCAGTACTTC. Translated: CASSYGQGAYEQYF.

The chain carries TRBV18 and TRBJ1-1; D not resolved. Trimming stripped 4 bases from V and 2 bases from J, with 8 bases between. The CDR3 contains 13 residues. Germline V gene lookup returns CDR1 KGHSH and CDR2 LQKENI. The CDR3 sequence is CASSQRSNTEAFF. CDR3 bases: TGTGCCAGCTCACAAAGGAGCAACACTGAAGCTTTCTTT. The variable domain in full, with the rest retrieved from reference TRBV18 and TRBJ1-1, is NAGVMQNPRHLVRRRGQEARLRCSPMKGHSHVYWYRQLPEEGLKFMVYLQKENIIDESGMPKERFSAEFPKEGPSILRIQQVVRGDSAAYFCASSQRSNTEAFFGQGTRLTVV.